This TCR beta chain comes out of a study of CD8 T cells in Susac syndrome. Random hexamers were used to reverse transcribe about 0.5 to 1 ug of RNA. TCRdb re-called the immunoSEQ multiplex PCR reads with MiXCR, one entry per CDR3 protein. The repertoire consists of some 300,000 distinct CDR3 sequences, with approximately 90% occurring once and the leading ten covering 0.18%. Sequencing of TCR beta drew on CD8+ and CD4+ T cells from blood. The CDR3 is made up of 16 amino acids. V was trimmed by 1 base and J by 7 bases, leaving 22 bases between them. CDR1 and CDR2 (germline): GTSNPN, SVGIG (reference sequence).

What was sequenced was CD8+ T cells from PBMCs. The chain links TRBV30 to TRBJ1-2, with D possibly being TRBD1 (5 bases). The TCR sequence derives from a human donor with multiple sclerosis. The CDR3 sequence: CAWSAPGRRGGGGYTF. The CDR3 DNA is TGTGCCTGGAGTGCCCCGGGACGCCGCGGGGGGGGTGGCTACACCTTC.